Following are 2 T cell receptor beta chains from one sample sequenced in a study of OX40 agonist ivuxolimab in advanced cancers. The method was immunoSEQ multiplex PCR; TCRdb's version includes in-frame clones alone and lacks a portion of them. The table records some 70,000 clones, 88% of them present only once. Sequenced material: CD4+ or CD8+ T cells sorted from blood, taken in a trial of the OX40 agonist ivuxolimab. These receptor sequences come from an adult with an advanced solid tumor such as melanoma, head and neck, liver or kidney cancer.

The chain is built from TRBV14 and TRBJ1-2; unclear D gene. Germline V gene lookup returns CDR1 SGHDN and CDR2 FVKESK. The CDR3 is made up of 12 amino acids. Trimming shortened V by 4 bases and J by 4 bases, and 7 bases separated the two germline ends. The CDR3 DNA reads as TGTGCCAGCAGCCTCCGAGCCTATGGCTACACCTTC. Translating gives CASSLRAYGYTF.

The chain uses TRBV19 and TRBJ1-4; D not certain. Germline CDR1 reads LNHDA; CDR2 reads SQIVND (reference sequence). Trimming pared 5 bases from V and 0 bases from J, leaving 22 bases between. The length of the CDR3 is 19 residues. DNA of the CDR3: TGTGCCAGTAGTCCCTCACTCGCGGCCTCGGGTGCAACTAATGAAAAACTGTTTTTT. Protein sequence: CASSPSLAASGATNEKLFF.